The rows below give T cell receptor beta chains drawn from one sample of a study of CD8 T cells in Susac syndrome. MiXCR, run by TCRdb on the immunoSEQ multiplex PCR reads, gives a single entry per CDR3 protein. The data contain some 140,000 distinct CDR3 sequences, 95% of them seen just once; the ten biggest clones take up approximately 0.18%. Sample: CD8+ T cells from PBMCs. These receptors were collected from a human donor with Susac syndrome. CDR3s include the opening cysteine and the closing phenylalanine or tryptophan. D genes are given only for firm matches. Clone size is not always given. Where it is, it says once, few, many or a class for expanded clones.

few 14 TRBJ1-5 - TRBV18 CASSQDPANQPQHF TGTGCCAGCTCACAGGACCCTGCCAATCAGCCCCAGCATTTT
- 12 TRBJ1-1 - TRBV6-5 CASSYRNTEAFF TGTGCCAGCAGTTACAGGAACACTGAAGCTTTCTTT
- 14 TRBJ1-2 - TRBV6-1 CASSEDWPNDGYTF TGTGCCAGCAGTGAAGATTGGCCCAACGATGGCTACACCTTC
once 13 TRBJ2-5 TRBD2 TRBV28 CATHGGGQETQYF TGTGCCACCCACGGGGGGGGGCAAGAGACCCAGTACTTC
- 16 TRBJ2-6 - TRBV12-3/TRBV12-4 CASSYASPSGANVLTF TGTGCCAGCAGTTACGCTAGTCCTTCTGGGGCCAACGTCCTGACTTTC
- 13 TRBJ2-1 - TRBV12-5 CASGWDGYNEQFF TGTGCTAGTGGTTGGGACGGATACAATGAGCAGTTCTTC
- 16 TRBJ1-1 TRBD1 TRBV12-3/TRBV12-4 CASSPSTGPFNTEAFF TGTGCCAGCAGTCCTTCGACAGGGCCATTTAACACTGAAGCTTTCTTT
- 12 TRBJ2-7 - TRBV12-3/TRBV12-4 CASSFRVEEQYF TGTGCCAGCAGTTTTCGGGTTGAAGAGCAGTACTTC
- 14 TRBJ2-5 - TRBV12-3/TRBV12-4 CASSLDRVSETQYF TGTGCCAGCAGTTTAGACAGGGTTTCAGAGACCCAGTACTTC
- 13 TRBJ1-2 - TRBV2 CAARGEGVDGYTF TGTGCCGCCCGAGGAGAAGGGGTTGATGGCTACACCTTC
- 17 TRBJ2-1 TRBD2 TRBV11-2 CASSLGLRGRAGNEQFF TGTGCCAGCAGCTTAGGTCTTAGAGGGAGGGCCGGGAATGAGCAGTTCTTC
- 13 TRBJ2-2 - TRBV30 CASDEGMAGELFF TGTGCCTCCGATGAGGGAATGGCCGGGGAGCTGTTTTTT
- 14 TRBJ2-1 TRBD1 TRBV6-5 CASSPGTGGNEQFF TGTGCCAGCAGTCCCGGGACAGGGGGTAATGAGCAGTTCTTC
- 13 TRBJ2-5 TRBD1 TRBV13 CASRGQGDKTQYF TGTGCCAGCAGGGGACAGGGGGATAAGACCCAGTACTTC
- 17 TRBJ2-2 TRBD2 TRBV2 CASSEPEGREYTGELFF TGTGCCAGCAGTGAACCCGAGGGGCGGGAGTACACCGGGGAGCTGTTTTTT
- 13 TRBJ2-1 TRBD1 TRBV20-1 CRVDRVLPDEQFF TGCAGGGTCGACAGGGTCCTCCCCGATGAGCAGTTCTTC
once 12 TRBJ2-7 - TRBV12-5 CASATGIYEQYF TGTGCTAGTGCTACAGGAATCTACGAGCAGTACTTC
- 15 TRBJ2-3 TRBD2 TRBV29-1 CSVHKQRDFTDTQYF TGCAGCGTTCACAAACAGCGGGACTTCACAGATACGCAGTATTTT
- 13 TRBJ1-4 - TRBV7-9 CASSPENWEKLFF TGTGCCAGCAGCCCGGAAAATTGGGAAAAACTGTTTTTT
- 15 TRBJ2-7 - TRBV27 CASRVIGLFEVEQYF TGTGCCAGCAGGGTTATAGGGCTCTTCGAGGTCGAGCAGTACTTC
once 12 TRBJ2-1 - TRBV12-3/TRBV12-4 CASSARTLEQFF TGTGCCAGCAGTGCTAGGACTTTGGAGCAGTTCTTC
- 19 TRBJ2-7 TRBD2 TRBV14 CASSQALRLAGTSSYEQYF TGTGCCAGCAGCCAGGCCCTCCGACTAGCGGGGACAAGCTCCTACGAGCAGTACTTC
- 14 TRBJ2-7 - TRBV7-2 CASSFRYTNYEQYF TGTGCCAGCAGCTTCAGGTACACCAACTACGAGCAGTACTTC
- 13 TRBJ1-1 - TRBV29-1 CSVGGGMNTEAFF TGCAGCGTTGGGGGGGGGATGAACACTGAAGCTTTCTTT
- 13 TRBJ2-1 - TRBV7-9 CASPGSGYNEQFF TGTGCCAGCCCTGGATCCGGGTACAATGAGCAGTTCTTC
- 11 TRBJ2-7 - TRBV12-3/TRBV12-4 CATSPGTALYF TGTGCCACTTCACCTGGGACGGCATTGTACTTC
- 16 TRBJ2-1 TRBD1 TRBV11-2 CASSPWGTESYNEQFF TGTGCCAGCAGCCCATGGGGGACAGAATCCTACAATGAGCAGTTCTTC
- 15 TRBJ2-1 - TRBV5-1 CASSSPGSVKGEQFF TGCGCCAGCAGCTCGCCTGGATCCGTGAAGGGTGAGCAGTTCTTC
- 13 TRBJ2-5 TRBD1 TRBV14 CASSPTGEATQYF TGTGCCAGCAGCCCCACAGGGGAAGCGACCCAGTACTTC